Listed here are 17 T cell receptor beta chains from one sample, sequenced in a study of cytomegalovirus exposure and HLA in healthy donors (dated by TCRdb to about 2017). Library construction relied on the immunoSEQ multiplex PCR assay. For the multiplex PCR, a mixture combining 60 forward primers for TCR Vbeta segments and 13 reverse primers for TCR Jbeta segments was used. Not all clones reach the TCRdb copy of this immuneACCESS table, which keeps in-frame sequences only. Checked studies attribute under half of the gap to unresolved V genes and leave the rest unexplained. The sample table lists 150,000 or so clones, more than 75% of them with a count of one. The top ten hold 13% to 15% of the sample. Input material: PBMCs. The receptors stem from a middle-aged woman in good health and CMV-seronegative.

The V gene is TRBV28, the J gene TRBJ2-7; 14 positions agree with TRBD2. The CDR3 sequence is 16 residues long. V shed 4 bases and J 1 base; nucleotides not matched to a gene: 3. CDR1 is MDHEN and CDR2 is SYDVKM in the germline V gene. CDR3 in amino acids: CASSYGTSGGSYEQYF. DNA for the CDR3: TGTGCCAGCAGTTACGGGACTAGCGGGGGATCCTACGAGCAGTACTTC.

V usage is TRBV7-9 and J usage is TRBJ2-7; 11 bases align to TRBD1. Germline trimming cut 5 bases from V and 7 bases from J; bases unmatched to any gene: 7. The CDR3 contains 14 residues. Germline CDR1 SEHNR, CDR2 FQNEAQ (reference sequence). The CDR3 nucleotides are TGTGCCAGCAGCCTAGGACAGGGGGCGGGAGAGCAGTACTTC. It specifies CASSLGQGAGEQYF.

This chain links TRBV7-2 with TRBJ2-3, with D possibly matching TRBD2 (5 bases). Looked up from germline, CDR1 is SGHTA and CDR2 is FQGNSA. V lost 3 bases to trimming and J lost 6 bases, with 10 bases between them. The CDR3 is 13 amino acids. This chain's CDR3 is CASSFEGTDTQYF. CDR3 in DNA: TGTGCCAGCAGCTTTGAGGGAACTGATACGCAGTATTTT.

This rearrangement joins TRBV6-1 to TRBJ1-1; D is ambiguous. CDR3 length: 11 residues. Deletions cut 8 bases from V and 4 bases from J, with 8 bases between. The germline V gene encodes CDR1 MNHNS and CDR2 SASEGT. Written as DNA, the CDR3 is TGTGCCAGCGGGGAGGCCACTGAAGCTTTCTTT. As protein: CASGEATEAFF.

The CDR3 loop reads CASSAQTGVFDNEQFF. CDR3 sequence (DNA): TGTGCCAGCAGCGCACAGACAGGGGTGTTTGACAATGAGCAGTTCTTC. The rearrangement links TRBV7-9 to TRBJ2-1; 8 bases are a match to TRBD1. In germline, CDR1 is SEHNR, CDR2 FQNEAQ (reference sequence). Trimming cost V 5 bases and J 5 bases; bases outside gene matches: 11. The CDR3 sequence is 16 residues long.

J is TRBJ2-1 and V is TRBV2; 12 bases are a match to TRBD1. Trimming removed 6 bases from V and 7 bases from J; junction bases left unmatched: 7. In germline, CDR1 is SNHLY, CDR2 FYNNEI. CDR3 length equals 15 residues. The CDR3 region has the DNA TGTGCCAGCAGGGCCGGGACAGGGGGCGAGAATGAGCAGTTCTTC. Its protein is CASRAGTGGENEQFF.

The rearrangement links TRBV19 to TRBJ2-3; 9 bases fit TRBD2. Germline V gene sequence: CDR1 LNHDA, CDR2 SQIVND (reference sequence). This CDR3 contains 17 residues. Trimming took 3 bases from V and 1 from J; bases not matched to a gene: 8. The CDR3 DNA reads as TGTGCCAGTAGTATCGGTAGCGGGAGAACCCGCACAGATACGCAGTATTTT. Protein product: CASSIGSGRTRTDTQYF.

The rearrangement joins TRBV5-1 to TRBJ1-6, with TRBD1 matching 10 bases. Germline V gene lookup returns CDR1 SGHRS and CDR2 YFSETQ. Germline trimming cut 4 bases from V and 10 bases from J; bases unmatched to any gene: 5. There are 14 residues in the CDR3. CDR3 region: CASSRDRGDSPLHF. The CDR3 DNA sequence: TGCGCCAGCAGCCGGGACAGGGGAGACTCACCCCTCCACTTT.

The chain carries TRBV5-1 and TRBJ2-3; 9 nucleotides line up with TRBD1. Germline V gene sequence: CDR1 SGHRS, CDR2 YFSETQ. This CDR3 has 14 amino acids. V lost 4 bases to trimming and J lost 4 bases; unmatched junction nucleotides: 4. Here the CDR3 DNA reads TGCGCCAGCAGCCGGGACAGGGTGTCAGATACGCAGTATTTT. Residues: CASSRDRVSDTQYF.

The chain combines TRBV5-1 with TRBJ2-1; no clear D gene. The CDR3 totals 11 residues. Trimming removed 5 bases at V and 7 bases at J, with 7 bases between. The germline CDR1 and CDR2 sequences are SGHRS and YFSETQ. CDR3 coding DNA: TGCGCCAGCAGAGCACAGAATGAGCAGTTCTTC. This gives the protein CASRAQNEQFF. Filled out from reference TRBV5-1 and TRBJ2-1, the complete variable domain reads KAGVTQTPRYLIKTRGQQVTLSCSPISGHRSVSWYQQTPGQGLQFLFEYFSETQRNKGNFPGRFSGRQFSNSRSEMNVSTLELGDSALYLCASRAQNEQFFGPGTRLTVL.

The J gene is TRBJ2-3, the V gene TRBV2; D perhaps matches TRBD2 (7 bases). Germline V gene data show CDR1 as SNHLY and CDR2 as FYNNEI. The CDR3 extends over 15 amino acids. Trimming cost V 7 bases and J 0 bases, with 14 bases left between them. CDR3 in DNA: TGTGCCAGCAATGTGGCGGGGGCTAGCACAGATACGCAGTATTTT. Its translation is CASNVAGASTDTQYF.

The chain employs TRBV2 and TRBJ1-2, with unresolved D. CDR3 length: 14 residues. Germline CDR1 is SNHLY and CDR2 is FYNNEI. Trimming took off 1 base at V and 2 bases at J, with 8 bases between the two ends. CDR3 region: CASSEGHNNYGYTF. The CDR3 region has the DNA TGTGCCAGCAGTGAAGGGCATAACAACTATGGCTACACCTTC.

This sequence joins TRBV6-4 and TRBJ2-2; 8 positions agree with TRBD1. Germline V gene lookup returns CDR1 MRHNA and CDR2 SNTAGT. The CDR3 has 18 amino acids. V shed 7 bases, J shed 2 bases, and the junction held 15 bases outside the gene matches. DNA for the CDR3: TGTGCCAGCACTGTCCGCCGGGACAGGAGTCCCAACACCGGGGAGCTGTTTTTT. Amino acids: CASTVRRDRSPNTGELFF.

V usage is TRBV5-1 and J usage is TRBJ1-5; D unresolved. CDR3 length equals 15 residues. CDR1 and CDR2 from the germline V gene are SGHRS and YFSETQ. Trimming stripped 1 base from V and 1 base from J, with 9 bases between. CDR3 sequence (DNA): TGCGCCAGCAGCTTGTCCGGTGAAAGCAATCAGCCCCAGCATTTT. Protein sequence: CASSLSGESNQPQHF.

This clone was counted a single time. The V call is TRBV7-9, the J call TRBJ2-1; 7 positions agree with TRBD2. The CDR3 consists of 16 residues. V dropped 5 bases and J dropped 7; count of bases not matched to a gene: 14. CDR1 SEHNR and CDR2 FQNEAQ come from the germline V gene (reference sequence). CDR3 residues: CASSRGVAGGRNEQFF. CDR3 nucleotide sequence: TGTGCCAGCAGCCGAGGTGTAGCGGGTGGGAGGAATGAGCAGTTCTTC.

This clone was recorded a few times. The rearrangement joins TRBV9 to TRBJ1-6; D remains unclear. Germline V gene sequence: CDR1 SGDLS, CDR2 YYNGEE. V dropped 4 bases and J dropped 9 bases, with 14 bases sitting between them. CDR3 length: 14 residues. The CDR3 coding sequence is TGTGCCAGCAGCCCGGTGGTGGCGGGTTCACCCCTCCACTTT. It specifies CASSPVVAGSPLHF. Full variable domain (outside the CDR3, taken from reference TRBV9 and TRBJ1-6): DSGVTQTPKHLITATGQRVTLRCSPRSGDLSVYWYQQSLDQGLQFLIQYYNGEERAKGNILERFSAQQFPDLHSELNLSSLELGDSALYFCASSPVVAGSPLHFGNGTRLTVT.

This chain joins TRBV27 and TRBJ1-2; 7 bases align to TRBD1. Unmatched junction bases numbered 21, after V lost 4 bases and J lost 4 bases. The CDR3 has 19 residues. Germline V gives CDR1 MNHEY, CDR2 SMNVEV (reference sequence). CDR3 bases: TGTGCCAGCAGTTCCGCTAACCAGTGGACAGGTGGTACGTTCTATGGCTACACCTTC. Translating gives CASSSANQWTGGTFYGYTF.